This T cell receptor beta chain was profiled in a study of cytomegalovirus exposure and HLA in healthy donors. Germline V lookup: CDR1 MNHNS, CDR2 SASEGT. The CDR3 sequence is 16 residues long. The ends lost 2 bases at V and 6 bases at J; junction bases unmatched: 5. The PCR ran on 60 Vbeta and 13 Jbeta primers. Here immunoSEQ multiplex PCR was the method, and the copy in TCRdb shows in-frame clones only, minus some. Of fewer than 200,000 clones in the sample, roughly 76% were seen once. This chain connects TRBV6-1 to TRBJ1-5, with 12 positions matching TRBD1. Sequenced material: PBMCs. This TCR was recovered from a woman aged 18-29 years in good health and CMV-seropositive. CDR3 coding DNA: TGTGCCAGCAGTGAATGGGGGACAGGGGGCGGTCAGCCCCAGCATTTT. Translation gives CASSEWGTGGGQPQHF.